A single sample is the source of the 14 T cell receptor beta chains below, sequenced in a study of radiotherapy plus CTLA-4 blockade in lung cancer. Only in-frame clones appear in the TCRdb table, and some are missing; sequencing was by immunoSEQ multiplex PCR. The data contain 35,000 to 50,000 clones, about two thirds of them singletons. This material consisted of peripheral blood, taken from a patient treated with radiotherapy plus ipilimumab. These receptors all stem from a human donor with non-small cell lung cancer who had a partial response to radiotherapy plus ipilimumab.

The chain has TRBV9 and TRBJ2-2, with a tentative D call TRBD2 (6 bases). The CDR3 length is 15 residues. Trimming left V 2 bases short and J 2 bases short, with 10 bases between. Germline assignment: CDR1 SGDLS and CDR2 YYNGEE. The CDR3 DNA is TGTGCCAGCAGCGTCACTAGCTCCAACACCGGGGAGCTGTTTTTT. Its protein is CASSVTSSNTGELFF.

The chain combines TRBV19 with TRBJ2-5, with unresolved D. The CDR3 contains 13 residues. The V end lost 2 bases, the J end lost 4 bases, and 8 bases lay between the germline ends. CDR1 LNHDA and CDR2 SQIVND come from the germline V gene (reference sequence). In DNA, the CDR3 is TGTGCCAGTAGTATACAAGTAGCAGAGACCCAGTACTTC. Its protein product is CASSIQVAETQYF.

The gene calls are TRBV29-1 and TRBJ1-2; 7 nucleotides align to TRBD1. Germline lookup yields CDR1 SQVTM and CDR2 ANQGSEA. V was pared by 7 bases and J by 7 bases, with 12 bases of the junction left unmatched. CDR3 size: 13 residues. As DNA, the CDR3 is TGCAGCGCTTTTTTGGACAGGATGGGTGGCTACACCTTC. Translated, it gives CSAFLDRMGGYTF.

The chain's CDR3 is CASSQGLGAGVNEQYF. CDR3 in DNA: TGTGCCAGCAGCCAGGGCCTGGGAGCGGGAGTCAACGAGCAGTACTTC. The V and J genes are TRBV7-9 and TRBJ2-7, with 8 bases fitting TRBD2. Germline V gene data show CDR1 as SEHNR and CDR2 as FQNEAQ (reference sequence). CDR3 size: 16 residues. J was trimmed by 5 bases and V by 5 bases; bases with no gene match: 14.

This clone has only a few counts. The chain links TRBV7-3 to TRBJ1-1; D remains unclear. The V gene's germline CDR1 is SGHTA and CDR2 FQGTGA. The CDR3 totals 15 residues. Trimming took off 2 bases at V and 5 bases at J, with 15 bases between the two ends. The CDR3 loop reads CASSLEIGRLTEAFF. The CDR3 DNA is TGTGCCAGCAGCTTAGAAATTGGCAGGTTGACTGAAGCTTTCTTT.

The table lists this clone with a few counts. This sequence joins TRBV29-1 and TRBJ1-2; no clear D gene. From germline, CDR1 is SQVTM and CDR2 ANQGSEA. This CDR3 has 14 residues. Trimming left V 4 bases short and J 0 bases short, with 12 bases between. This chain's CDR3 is CSVAAEKTNYGYTF. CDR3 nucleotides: TGCAGCGTTGCAGCGGAAAAAACTAACTATGGCTACACCTTC.

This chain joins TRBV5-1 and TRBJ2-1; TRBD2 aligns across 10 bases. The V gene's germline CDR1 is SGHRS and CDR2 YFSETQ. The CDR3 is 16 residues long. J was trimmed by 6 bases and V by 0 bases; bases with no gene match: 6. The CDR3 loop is CASSLALAGEGNEQFF. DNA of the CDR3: TGCGCCAGCAGCTTGGCCCTAGCGGGAGAGGGCAATGAGCAGTTCTTC.

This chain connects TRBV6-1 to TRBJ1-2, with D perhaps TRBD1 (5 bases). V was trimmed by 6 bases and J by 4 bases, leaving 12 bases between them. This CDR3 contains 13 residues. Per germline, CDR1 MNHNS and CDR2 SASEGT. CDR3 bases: TGTGCCAGCAGCCCTGACAGCCTCTATGGCTACACCTTC. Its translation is CASSPDSLYGYTF.

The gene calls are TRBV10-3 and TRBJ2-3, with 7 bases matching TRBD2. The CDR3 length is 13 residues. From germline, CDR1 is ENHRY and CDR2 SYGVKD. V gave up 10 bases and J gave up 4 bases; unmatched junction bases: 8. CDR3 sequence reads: CANGTTCADTQYF. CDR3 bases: TGTGCCAACGGGACTACCTGCGCAGATACGCAGTATTTT.

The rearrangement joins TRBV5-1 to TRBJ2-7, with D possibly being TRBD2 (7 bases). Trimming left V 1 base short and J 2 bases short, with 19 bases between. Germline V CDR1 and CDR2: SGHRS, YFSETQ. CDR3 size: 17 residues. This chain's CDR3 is CASSLLAGGGKTYEQYF. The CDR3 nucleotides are TGCGCCAGCAGCTTGTTAGCTGGCGGGGGCAAAACCTACGAGCAGTACTTC.

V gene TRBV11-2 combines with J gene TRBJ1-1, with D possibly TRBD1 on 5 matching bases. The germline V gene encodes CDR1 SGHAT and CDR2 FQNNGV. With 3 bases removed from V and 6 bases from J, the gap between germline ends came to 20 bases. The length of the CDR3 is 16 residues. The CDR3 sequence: CASSFREGTGRAEAFF. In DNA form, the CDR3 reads TGTGCCAGCAGCTTCCGGGAGGGGACCGGGAGGGCTGAAGCTTTCTTT.

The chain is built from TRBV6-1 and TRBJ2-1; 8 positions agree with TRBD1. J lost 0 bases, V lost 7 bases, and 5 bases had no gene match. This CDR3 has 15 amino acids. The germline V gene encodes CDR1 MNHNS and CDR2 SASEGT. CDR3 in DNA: TGTGCCAGCACCATCGACAGGGGCTCCTACAATGAGCAGTTCTTC. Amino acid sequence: CASTIDRGSYNEQFF.

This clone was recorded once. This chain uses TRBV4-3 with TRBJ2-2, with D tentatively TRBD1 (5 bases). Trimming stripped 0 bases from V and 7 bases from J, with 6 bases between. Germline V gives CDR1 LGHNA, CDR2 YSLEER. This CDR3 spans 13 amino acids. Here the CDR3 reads CASSQDRDGELFF. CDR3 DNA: TGCGCCAGCAGCCAAGACAGGGACGGGGAGCTGTTTTTT.

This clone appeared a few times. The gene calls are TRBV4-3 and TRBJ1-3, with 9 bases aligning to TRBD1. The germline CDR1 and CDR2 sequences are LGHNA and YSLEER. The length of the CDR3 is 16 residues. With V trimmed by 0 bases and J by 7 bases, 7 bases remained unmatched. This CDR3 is CASSQDTLGTGNTIYF. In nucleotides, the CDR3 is TGCGCCAGCAGCCAAGACACCCTCGGGACAGGGAACACCATATATTTT.